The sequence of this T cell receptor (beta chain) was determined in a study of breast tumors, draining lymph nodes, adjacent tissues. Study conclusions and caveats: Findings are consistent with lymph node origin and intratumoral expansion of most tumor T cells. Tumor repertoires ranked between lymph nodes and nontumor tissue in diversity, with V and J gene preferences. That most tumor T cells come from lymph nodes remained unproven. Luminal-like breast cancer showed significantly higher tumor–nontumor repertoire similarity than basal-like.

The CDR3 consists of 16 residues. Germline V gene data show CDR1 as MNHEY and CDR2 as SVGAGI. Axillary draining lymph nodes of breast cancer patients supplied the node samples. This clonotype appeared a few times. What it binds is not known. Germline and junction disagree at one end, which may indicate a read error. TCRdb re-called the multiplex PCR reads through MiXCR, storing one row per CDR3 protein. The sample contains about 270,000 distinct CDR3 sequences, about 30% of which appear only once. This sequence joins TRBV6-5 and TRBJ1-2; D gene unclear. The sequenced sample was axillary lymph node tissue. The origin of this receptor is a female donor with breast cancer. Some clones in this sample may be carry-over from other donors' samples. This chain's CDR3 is CASSHSMVASGSGYTF. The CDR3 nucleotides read TGTGCCAGCAGTCACTCGATGGTAGCATCCGGTTCTGGCTACACCTTC.